These 30 T cell receptor beta chains came from one sample sequenced in a study of post-analysis software for immune sequencing data. Unique molecular identifiers were built into the TCR beta cDNA libraries. Using its own MiXCR run on the PCR reads, TCRdb lists one record per CDR3 protein. The sample records roughly 650,000 distinct CDR3 sequences, roughly three fifths being singletons. Overall study results and limits: Elevated frequency relative to controls characterized roughly five TRBV segments in patients, TRBV5-6, TRBV5-1 and TRBV20-1 among them.

Their antigens are not known. Sequenced material: blood. These receptor sequences come from a girl aged 2 to 9 with multiple sclerosis.

This chain links TRBV20-1 with TRBJ1-2, with TRBD1 identical over 9 bases. There are 12 residues in the CDR3. V lost 7 bases to trimming and J lost 6 bases; unmatched junction nucleotides: 6. The V gene's germline CDR1 is DFQATT and CDR2 SNEGSKA (reference sequence). The CDR3 nucleotides are TGCAGTGGCTCCGGGACAGGGAATGGCTACACCTTC. This encodes CSGSGTGNGYTF.

The J gene is TRBJ2-3, the V gene TRBV5-5; D may be TRBD2 (5 bases). There are 15 residues in the CDR3. The germline gives CDR1 SGHKS, CDR2 YYEKEE (reference sequence). The ends were cut back, 2 bases at V and 8 bases at J, with 18 bases in the middle. The CDR3 region is CASSLGTNGVSTQYF. For the CDR3, the DNA is TGTGCCAGCAGCTTAGGCACGAACGGGGTGAGTACGCAGTATTTT. The whole variable domain, filled in from reference TRBV5-5 and TRBJ2-3, reads DAGVTQSPTHLIKTRGQQVTLRCSPISGHKSVSWYQQVLGQGPQFIFQYYEKEERGRGNFPDRFSARQFPNYSSELNVNALLLGDSALYLCASSLGTNGVSTQYFGPGTRLTVL.

This clonotype was detected only a few times. The gene calls are TRBV29-1 and TRBJ2-3, with 14 bases lining up with TRBD2. Germline V gene lookup returns CDR1 SQVTM and CDR2 ANQGSEA. The CDR3 length is 17 residues. This CDR3 is CTLSGLAGVGTADTQYF. The CDR3 DNA follows: TGCACCCTATCGGGACTAGCGGGAGTTGGGACGGCAGATACGCAGTATTTT.

The rearrangement links TRBV10-3 to TRBJ1-1; D ambiguous. In germline, CDR1 is ENHRY, CDR2 SYGVKD. The CDR3 consists of 19 residues. Trimming shortened V by 1 base and J by 1 base, and 22 bases separated the two germline ends. The CDR3 region is CAISEWSVWAERRNTEAFF. The CDR3, as DNA: TGTGCCATCAGTGAGTGGTCGGTATGGGCAGAAAGGAGGAACACTGAAGCTTTCTTT.

This rearrangement joins TRBV2 to TRBJ2-6; no clear D. Trimming removed 1 base from V and 0 bases from J, with 13 bases in between. This CDR3 is built from 18 residues. The germline gives CDR1 SNHLY, CDR2 FYNNEI. In DNA, the CDR3 is TGTGCCAGCAGTGAAGTAAGGGTAGGCCCCTCTGGGGCCAACGTCCTGACTTTC. As protein: CASSEVRVGPSGANVLTF.

The gene calls are TRBV24-1 and TRBJ2-3, with no clear D. The CDR3 covers 11 residues. Germline V gives CDR1 KGHDR, CDR2 SFDVKD. Trimming took 3 bases from V and 9 from J, leaving 6 bases between them. The CDR3 loop is CATSDLYTQYF. The CDR3 region has the DNA TGTGCCACCAGTGATCTCTACACGCAGTATTTT.

The genes are TRBV12-3 or TRBV12-4 and TRBJ2-1, with TRBD2 matching over 7 bases. This CDR3 region has 16 residues. V shed 2 bases and J 4 bases; nucleotides not matched to a gene: 8. The DNA for the CDR3 is TGTGCCAGCAGTTTATCCCCTAGCGGAGCGTACAATGAGCAGTTCTTC. Its translation is CASSLSPSGAYNEQFF.

Worth noting for this clonotype: This sequence may be a read error, since a much larger clone differs from it by one base. The chain has TRBV6-2 or TRBV6-3 and TRBJ1-2; D remains ambiguous. Trimming removed 5 bases from V and 2 bases from J, with 3 bases in between. The CDR3 length is 11 residues. Germline values: CDR1 MNHEY, CDR2 SVGEGT. In DNA, the CDR3 is TGTGCCAGCAGTGACAACTATGGCTACACCTTC. As protein: CASSDNYGYTF.

The CDR3 coding sequence is TGTGCCAGTAAAACAGGTACAGATGGCTACACCTTC. Encoded protein: CASKTGTDGYTF. The chain links TRBV19 to TRBJ1-2; D is perhaps TRBD1 (5 bases). The V end lost 7 bases, the J end lost 6 bases, and 12 bases lay between the germline ends. Per germline, CDR1 LNHDA and CDR2 SQIVND (reference sequence). The CDR3 consists of 12 residues. Full variable domain (remainder filled in from reference TRBV19 and TRBJ1-2): DGGITQSPKYLFRKEGQNVTLSCEQNLNHDAMYWYRQDPGQGLRLIYYSQIVNDFQKGDIAEGYSVSREKKESFPLTVTSAQKNPTAFYLCASKTGTDGYTFGSGTRLTVV.

The V gene is TRBV7-2, the J gene TRBJ2-4; weak D call: TRBD1 (6 bases). TRBJ2-7 explains the end of the DNA better; the J call may be wrong. The germline V gene has CDR1 SGHTA and CDR2 FQGNSA. This CDR3 has 15 amino acids. CDR3 protein: CASSLGQDSRYEQYF. In nucleotides, the CDR3 is TGTGCCAGCAGCTTAGGCCAGGACAGTAGGTACGAGCAGTACTTC.

This clonotype was found a few times. The chain couples TRBV20-1 to TRBJ2-1; 8 bases match TRBD2. Germline V CDR1 and CDR2: DFQATT, SNEGSKA (reference sequence). The J segment lost 9 bases and the V segment lost 6 bases, leaving 10 bases of the junction unmatched. The CDR3 runs to 13 residues. CDR3 nucleotides: TGCAGTGCAACGGGACTAGTAATTGGTGAGCAGTTCTTC. It codes for CSATGLVIGEQFF.

In this sample, this clonotype turned up a few times. This chain connects TRBV12-3 or TRBV12-4 to TRBJ2-4; possibly TRBD2 for D (5 bases). The J call may be wrong; the DNA end is better matched by TRBJ2-7. The CDR3 loop spans 14 amino acids. DNA of the CDR3: TGTGCCAGCAGTACCGGACGGGGATCGCACGAGCAGTACTTC. It translates to CASSTGRGSHEQYF.

This clonotype is a singleton in its sample. This chain uses TRBV7-3 with TRBJ1-2, with D uncertain. In germline, CDR1 is SGHTA, CDR2 FQGTGA. The CDR3 is 14 residues long. With 5 bases removed from V and 2 bases from J, the gap between germline ends came to 12 bases. This CDR3 is CASSPGRVNYGYTF. CDR3 nucleotide sequence: TGTGCCAGCAGCCCGGGGAGGGTCAACTATGGCTACACCTTC.

The CDR3 DNA reads as TGTGCCAGCGGCCCCCCGACAGACTATAATTCACCCCTCCACTTT. Translation gives CASGPPTDYNSPLHF. The chain recombines TRBV7-9 with TRBJ1-6, with a possible D match to TRBD1 (5 bases). Trimming removed 8 bases at V and 3 bases at J, with 14 bases between. The CDR3 spans 15 residues. Germline V gene lookup returns CDR1 SEHNR and CDR2 FQNEAQ (reference sequence).

V usage is TRBV5-1 and J usage is TRBJ1-5, with D perhaps matching TRBD1 (5 bases). CDR3 length: 14 amino acids. The germline V and J ends were trimmed by 0 bases and 6 bases, with 10 bases remaining between them. Germline lookup yields CDR1 SGHRS and CDR2 YFSETQ. The CDR3 here is CASSLGGETQPQHF. The CDR3 nucleotides are TGCGCCAGCAGCTTGGGGGGGGAAACTCAGCCCCAGCATTTT.

The chain uses TRBV7-9 and TRBJ2-5; D tentatively fits TRBD1 or TRBD2 (6 bases each). V lost 6 bases and J lost 12, with 20 bases in between. Germline assignment: CDR1 SEHNR and CDR2 FQNEAQ (reference sequence). The length of the CDR3 is 13 residues. CDR3 DNA sequence: TGTGCCAGCAGGTCCAGAGGGGGGTCCCCAAAGTACTTC. Translation gives CASRSRGGSPKYF.

V and J are TRBV10-3 and TRBJ2-1, with TRBD2 matching 11 bases. There are 18 residues in the CDR3. After removal of 6 bases from V and 1 base from J, the junction contained 11 bases not matched to a gene. Per germline, CDR1 ENHRY and CDR2 SYGVKD. In DNA, the CDR3 is TGTGCCATCAGGGCCCAGGGACTAGCGGAGAGGTCCTACAATGAGCAGTTCTTC. This translates into CAIRAQGLAERSYNEQFF.

A single count supports this clonotype. The chain links TRBV5-5 to TRBJ1-6; D remains unclear. The V gene lost 2 bases and the J gene lost 0 bases, with 6 bases spanning the gap. Germline V gene lookup returns CDR1 SGHKS and CDR2 YYEKEE (reference sequence). This CDR3 is built from 15 residues. The CDR3 is CASSFGSSYNSPLHF. DNA for the CDR3: TGTGCCAGCAGCTTTGGAAGCTCCTATAATTCACCCCTCCACTTT.

The rearrangement joins TRBV4-2 to TRBJ2-5; 12 positions agree with TRBD1. Germline CDR1 and CDR2: LGHNA and YNFKEQ. The CDR3 totals 17 residues. V lost 2 bases to trimming and J lost 4 bases; unmatched junction nucleotides: 8. The CDR3 reads CASSQWDRGRGAETQYF. CDR3 in DNA: TGTGCCAGCAGCCAATGGGACAGGGGGCGGGGGGCAGAGACCCAGTACTTC.

This rearrangement joins TRBV4-3 to TRBJ2-5, with 10 bases that match TRBD2. Germline V gene data show CDR1 as LGHNA and CDR2 as YSLEER. With V trimmed by 5 bases and J by 5 bases, 17 bases remained unmatched. CDR3 length equals 18 residues. The DNA for the CDR3 is TGCGCCAGCAGCACCTCCCTAGCGGGGGCCTTCATAAACGAGACCCAGTACTTC. This translates into CASSTSLAGAFINETQYF.

This clonotype showed up just a few times. This sequence joins TRBV20-1 and TRBJ2-5; 9 bases are shared with TRBD1. This CDR3 region has 14 residues. V was pared by 6 bases and J by 11 bases, with 16 bases of the junction left unmatched. Germline V CDR1 and CDR2: DFQATT, SNEGSKA (reference sequence). The CDR3 DNA sequence: TGCAGTGCCCCTTCGGACAGGGGTCGACGAGAGCAGTACTTC. Translated, it gives CSAPSDRGRREQYF.

The J gene is TRBJ1-2, the V gene TRBV29-1; D might be TRBD1 (6 bases). V was cut by 5 bases and J by 8 bases, with 15 bases left in between. Germline CDR1 reads SQVTM; CDR2 reads ANQGSEA. This CDR3 region has 12 residues. CDR3 loop: CSVHRVGDGYTF. CDR3 coding DNA: TGCAGCGTTCACAGGGTTGGCGACGGCTACACCTTC. Combining the CDR3 with reference TRBV29-1 and TRBJ1-2 gives the whole variable domain SAVISQKPSRDICQRGTSLTIQCQVDSQVTMMFWYRQQPGQSLTLIATANQGSEATYESGFVIDKFPISRPNLTFSTLTVSNMSPEDSSIYLCSVHRVGDGYTFGSGTRLTVV.

The J gene is TRBJ2-5, the V gene TRBV29-1, with 14 nucleotides matching TRBD2. With the DNA end fitting TRBJ2-7 better, the J assignment may be wrong. Per the germline V gene, CDR1 is SQVTM and CDR2 is ANQGSEA. The CDR3 runs to 14 residues. The CDR3 loop is CSVGGTSGSYEQYF. CDR3 bases: TGCAGCGTTGGTGGGACTAGCGGGAGTTACGAGCAGTACTTC.

This chain connects TRBV20-1 to TRBJ2-7; tentative D call: TRBD1 (5 bases). Germline V gene data show CDR1 as DFQATT and CDR2 as SNEGSKA (reference sequence). Between the trimmed V and J ends, which lost 3 bases and 3 bases, there was a span of 15 bases. The CDR3 sequence is 14 residues long. The CDR3 nucleotides are TGCAGTGCTAGGGGGCAGCCTAACCTCTACGAGCAGTACTTC. Its protein is CSARGQPNLYEQYF.

The V call is TRBV7-9, the J call TRBJ2-2; D possibly corresponds to TRBD1 (5 bases). Trimming cost V 9 bases and J 5 bases, with 16 bases left between them. Germline V gene data show CDR1 as SEHNR and CDR2 as FQNEAQ (reference sequence). The CDR3 has 14 amino acids. CDR3 bases: TGTGCCAGTCACGGCCAGGGCGTTACCGGGGAGCTGTTTTTT. The encoded protein is CASHGQGVTGELFF. Together with reference TRBV7-9 and TRBJ2-2, the CDR3 gives the full variable domain: DTGVSQNPRHKITKRGQNVTFRCDPISEHNRLYWYRQTLGQGPEFLTYFQNEAQLEKSRLLSDRFSAERPKGSFSTLEIQRTEQGDSAMYLCASHGQGVTGELFFGEGSRLTVL.

The rearrangement joins TRBV12-3 or TRBV12-4 to TRBJ2-5; the match to TRBD2 covers 9 bases. The CDR3 runs to 15 residues. Trimming at V came to 3 bases and at J to 5 bases, leaving 7 bases not matched to a gene. CDR3 sequence reads: CASSFVAGARETQYF. The CDR3 DNA reads TGTGCCAGCAGTTTTGTAGCGGGAGCCCGGGAGACCCAGTACTTC.

The CDR3 protein is CSARSRLAGLSGEQYF. In DNA form, the CDR3 reads TGCAGTGCTAGAAGCCGACTAGCGGGATTATCGGGCGAGCAGTACTTC. The rearrangement links TRBV20-1 to TRBJ2-7, with 11 bases identical to TRBD2. The CDR3 is 16 residues long. Trimming took 2 bases from V and 6 from J; bases not matched to a gene: 12. The germline V gene has CDR1 DFQATT and CDR2 SNEGSKA (reference sequence).

This sequence joins TRBV11-1 and TRBJ2-6, with TRBD2 identical over 8 bases. Germline V CDR1 and CDR2: SGHAT, FQDESV (reference sequence). The CDR3 spans 21 residues. After removal of 4 bases from V and 4 bases from J, the junction contained 21 bases not matched to a gene. CDR3 in DNA: TGTGCCAGCAGCTCGGGGGTTGGGTTTAGCGGGGATTTCTCGGGGGCCAACGTCCTGACTTTC. It specifies CASSSGVGFSGDFSGANVLTF.

The chain has TRBV5-1 and TRBJ2-7; tentatively, D is TRBD1 (6 bases). This CDR3 has 13 amino acids. In germline, CDR1 is SGHRS, CDR2 YFSETQ. With 2 bases removed from V and 6 bases from J, the gap between germline ends came to 12 bases. The CDR3 nucleotides are TGCGCCAGCAGCTTACTAGACAGGTCCGAGCAGTACTTC. This gives the protein CASSLLDRSEQYF.

V is TRBV9 and J is TRBJ2-4, with TRBD2 as a possible D gene (5 bases). The CDR3 spans 14 residues. Germline loops: CDR1 SGDLS, CDR2 YYNGEE. The germline V and J ends were trimmed by 2 bases and 6 bases, with 12 bases remaining between them. The CDR3 bases are TGTGCCAGCAGCGTGAGTCTAGCATCAAACATTCAGTACTTC. Translating gives CASSVSLASNIQYF.